This T cell receptor (beta chain) came from a study of blood T cell repertoires in COVID-19. Study context: PBMCs, B-cell-depleted T cells, or T cells were the source of the cDNA or gDNA that made up the material.

Authors' processing steps: Amplified reference gene primers provided the basis for estimating nucleated cell counts. Profiling relied on immunoSEQ multiplex PCR, and the TCRdb table lists in-frame clones only, not all of them. Clone size and V and J calls were adopted from that table, with D and trimming inferred from the DNA. The repertoire consists of 150,000 to 200,000 clones, with about 80% occurring once and the leading ten covering approximately 6.9%. This clone was observed a few times. With 3 bases removed from V and 7 bases from J, the gap between germline ends came to 15 bases. Germline V gene sequence: CDR1 DFQATT, CDR2 SNEGSKA (reference sequence). The CDR3 sequence is 14 residues long.

The specimen sequenced was peripheral blood. The chain joins TRBV20-1 to TRBJ2-2; D call uncertain. This TCR came from a man aged 60 to 75 with acute or convalescent COVID-19. The CDR3 sequence: CSASRAPYRGELFF. CDR3 bases: TGCAGTGCTAGTCGCGCACCCTATCGCGGGGAGCTGTTTTTT.